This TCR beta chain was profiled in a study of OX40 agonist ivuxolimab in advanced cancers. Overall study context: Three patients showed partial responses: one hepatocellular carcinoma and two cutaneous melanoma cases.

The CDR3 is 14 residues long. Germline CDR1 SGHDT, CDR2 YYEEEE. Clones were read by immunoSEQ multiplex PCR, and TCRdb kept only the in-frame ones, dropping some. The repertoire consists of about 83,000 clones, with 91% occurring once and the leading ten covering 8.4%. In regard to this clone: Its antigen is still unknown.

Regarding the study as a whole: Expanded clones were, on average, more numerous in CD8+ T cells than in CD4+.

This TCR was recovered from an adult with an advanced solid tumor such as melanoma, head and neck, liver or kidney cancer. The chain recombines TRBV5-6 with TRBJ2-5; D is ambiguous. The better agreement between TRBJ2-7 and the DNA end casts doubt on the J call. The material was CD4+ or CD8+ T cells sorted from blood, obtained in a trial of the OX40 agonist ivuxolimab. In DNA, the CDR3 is TGTGCCAGCAGCTTTTCAGGAAGAACCTACGAGCAGTACTTC. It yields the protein CASSFSGRTYEQYF.